This TCR beta chain appears in the sequencing data of a study of OX40 agonist ivuxolimab in advanced cancers. Overall study: Eligibility admitted prior anti-PD-1, anti-PD-L1 or anti-CTLA-4 therapy; about 40% had some. One hepatocellular carcinoma and a couple of cutaneous melanoma patients partially responded.

Profiling relied on immunoSEQ multiplex PCR, and the TCRdb table lists in-frame clones only, not all of them. The table has 45,000 to 55,000 clones, around nine tenths seen once. The sample was CD4+ or CD8+ T cells sorted from blood, taken in a trial of the OX40 agonist ivuxolimab. This receptor was identified in an adult with an advanced solid tumor such as melanoma, head and neck, liver or kidney cancer.

CDR3 amino acids: CASSPLGFAAKNIQYF. CDR3 in DNA: TGTGCCAGCAGCCCCCTCGGATTCGCCGCCAAAAACATTCAGTACTTC. This chain links TRBV11-2 with TRBJ2-4; D gene ambiguous. The CDR3 is made up of 16 amino acids. V lost 5 bases and J lost 1, with 15 bases in between. Germline assignment: CDR1 SGHAT and CDR2 FQNNGV.